This T cell receptor (beta chain) was recovered during a study of blood T cell repertoires in COVID-19. As for the study in general: COVID-19 samples from acute and convalescent phases originated in the United States, Italy and Spain. PBMCs, B-cell-depleted T cells, or T cells were the source of the cDNA or gDNA that made up the material.

Authors' data handling: Reference gene primer amplification gave estimated nucleated cell counts. Sequencing used immunoSEQ multiplex PCR; TCRdb keeps in-frame clones, though not all of them. V, J and clone size are taken as reported in that table, and D and trimming were inferred from the DNA itself. The data contain just over 250,000 clones, about nine tenths of them singletons. Germline CDR1 ENHRY, CDR2 SYGVKD. V lost 6 bases and J lost 0, with 8 bases in between. The CDR3 is 13 amino acids. The chain uses TRBV10-3 and TRBJ1-1; D may be TRBD1 (6 bases). The sequencing sample was made of peripheral blood. The sequence was obtained from a man aged 55-75 years who had recovered from COVID-19. CDR3 sequence: CAIRDSLNTEAFF. CDR3 coding DNA: TGTGCCATCAGGGACAGCCTGAACACTGAAGCTTTCTTT.